This T cell receptor (beta chain) is drawn from a study of technical replicates of blood from a handful of donors. Generated by immunoSEQ multiplex PCR, the TCRdb table keeps only in-frame clones and is missing some. The sample holds around 70,000 clones; 93% are singletons and the top ten take 0.25% to 0.3%. Germline V gene sequence: CDR1 MNHNS, CDR2 SASEGT. The CDR3 has 17 residues. Between the trimmed V and J ends, which lost 2 bases and 0 bases, there was a span of 14 bases. Specimen: T cells isolated from PBMCs. V usage is TRBV6-1 and J usage is TRBJ1-5; a weak D match, TRBD1 (6 bases). This clonotype was sampled from a human donor in good health. CDR3 DNA sequence: TGTGCCAGCAGTGAAAACCCCGGGACATCTAGCAATCAGCCCCAGCATTTT. It is translated as CASSENPGTSSNQPQHF.